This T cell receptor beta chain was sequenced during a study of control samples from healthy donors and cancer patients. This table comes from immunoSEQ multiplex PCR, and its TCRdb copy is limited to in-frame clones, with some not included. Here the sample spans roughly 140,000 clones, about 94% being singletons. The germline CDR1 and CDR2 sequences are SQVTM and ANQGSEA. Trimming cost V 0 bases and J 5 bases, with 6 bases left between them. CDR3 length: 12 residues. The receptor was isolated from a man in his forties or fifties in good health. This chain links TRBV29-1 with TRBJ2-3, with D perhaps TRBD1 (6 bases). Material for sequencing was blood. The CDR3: CSVEETGDTQYF. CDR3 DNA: TGCAGCGTTGAAGAGACAGGAGATACGCAGTATTTT.